This T cell receptor (beta chain) was sequenced during a study of blood T cells in healthy people across ages. The ends were cut back, 5 bases at V and 0 bases at J, with 13 bases in the middle. This CDR3 is built from 15 residues. Germline V gives CDR1 MDHEN, CDR2 SYDVKM. Combining a sample-barcoded 5' primer with a J-beta primer mix, a second PCR ran for about 7 to 11 cycles. Each CDR3 protein gets one entry after TCRdb re-called the 5' RACE reads with MiXCR. Among about 1.1 million distinct CDR3 sequences, around two fifths were seen once, and the ten largest hold approximately 14%. Roughly 9.2 milliliters was the volume of peripheral blood drawn from each donor. Researchers report isolating at least 7 million PBMCs per sample. Total RNA was extracted at no less than 6 micrograms per sample.

This receptor was obtained from a young man in good health. The sample was blood. This rearrangement joins TRBV28 to TRBJ1-1, with unresolved D. The chain's CDR3 is CASSPRTLLNTEAFF. The CDR3 DNA reads as TGTGCCAGCAGTCCGCGCACACTGTTGAACACTGAAGCTTTCTTT.